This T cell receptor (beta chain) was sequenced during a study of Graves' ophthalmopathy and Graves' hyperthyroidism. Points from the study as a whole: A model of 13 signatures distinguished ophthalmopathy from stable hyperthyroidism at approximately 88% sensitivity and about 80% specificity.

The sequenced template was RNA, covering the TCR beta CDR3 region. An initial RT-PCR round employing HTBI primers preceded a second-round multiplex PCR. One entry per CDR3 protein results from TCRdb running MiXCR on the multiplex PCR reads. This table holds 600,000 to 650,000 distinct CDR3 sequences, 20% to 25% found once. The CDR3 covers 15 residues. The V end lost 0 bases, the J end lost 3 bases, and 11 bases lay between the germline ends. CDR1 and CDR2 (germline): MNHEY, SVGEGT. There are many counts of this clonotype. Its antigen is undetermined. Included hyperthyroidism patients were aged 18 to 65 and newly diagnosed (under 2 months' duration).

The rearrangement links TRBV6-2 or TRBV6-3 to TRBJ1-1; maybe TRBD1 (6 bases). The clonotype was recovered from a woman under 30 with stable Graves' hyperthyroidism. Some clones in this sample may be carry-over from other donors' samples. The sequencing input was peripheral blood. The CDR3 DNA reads TGTGCCAGCAGTTACTCGGTCAGGGGTCACACTGAAGCTTTCTTT. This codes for CASSYSVRGHTEAFF.